These 11 T cell receptor beta chains were all obtained from the same sample, sequenced in a study of blood T cell repertoires in COVID-19 (TCRdb year 2020). The library was produced with the immunoSEQ multiplex PCR assay. TCRdb's version of the immuneACCESS table is confined to in-frame rearrangements and falls short of the full clone set. An unresolved V gene accounts for under half of the shortfall where checked; the remainder is of unknown origin. The sample table holds 200,000 or so clones, of which 85% to 90% were seen once. 3% of the sample comes from the top ten. Sequenced: peripheral blood. The receptors were gathered from a man in his sixties with acute or convalescent COVID-19.

The V and J genes are TRBV6-1 and TRBJ2-1, with D possibly matching TRBD2 (6 bases). The CDR3 consists of 17 residues. The germline V and J ends were trimmed by 1 base and 2 bases, with 15 bases remaining between them. Germline V gene lookup returns CDR1 MNHNS and CDR2 SASEGT. The CDR3 is CASSEEGRGLPYNEQFF. The DNA of the CDR3 is TGTGCCAGCAGTGAAGAGGGGCGGGGACTCCCCTACAATGAGCAGTTCTTC.

The chain carries TRBV7-8 and TRBJ2-7; 7 positions agree with TRBD1. Germline assignment: CDR1 SGHVS and CDR2 FQNEAQ. This CDR3 has 15 amino acids. Losses at the gene ends were 1 base for V and 7 bases for J; bases not matched to a gene: 10. CDR3 DNA sequence: TGTGCCAGCAGCTTAGTGGGACGCAAACAGGGGGAGCAGTACTTC. Translating it yields CASSLVGRKQGEQYF. Filled out from reference TRBV7-8 and TRBJ2-7, the complete variable domain reads GAGVSQSPRYKVAKRGQDVALRCDPISGHVSLFWYQQALGQGPEFLTYFQNEAQLDKSGLPSDRFFAERPEGSVSTLKIQRTQQEDSAVYLCASSLVGRKQGEQYFGPGTRLTVT.

At least ten counts were recorded for this clone. J is TRBJ1-2 and V is TRBV7-9, with 7 positions matching TRBD1. V lost 5 bases, J lost 2 bases, and 8 bases stayed unmatched. CDR1 SEHNR and CDR2 FQNEAQ come from the germline V gene (reference sequence). The CDR3 has 15 residues. CDR3 loop: CASSRVGTENYGYTF. CDR3 coding DNA: TGTGCCAGCAGCCGAGTAGGGACAGAGAACTATGGCTACACCTTC.

The chain combines TRBV29-1 with TRBJ1-4; 10 bases are a match to TRBD1. The J segment lost 5 bases and the V segment lost 6 bases, leaving 6 bases of the junction unmatched. Germline loops: CDR1 SQVTM, CDR2 ANQGSEA. CDR3 length: 14 residues. CDR3 loop: CSVSRDRGNEKLFF. Here the CDR3 DNA reads TGCAGCGTGAGCCGGGACAGGGGAAATGAAAAACTGTTTTTT.

The chain joins TRBV2 to TRBJ1-5; D is undetermined. The length of the CDR3 is 14 residues. Germline-derived CDR1 and CDR2 are SNHLY and FYNNEI. V lost 7 bases to trimming and J lost 4 bases, with 14 bases between them. DNA for the CDR3: TGTGCCAGCACCCCTCGGGTTGGGAATCAGCCCCAGCATTTT. This encodes CASTPRVGNQPQHF.

CDR3 in amino acids: CASSYSVTGSAEQYF. The CDR3 DNA follows: TGTGCCAGCAGTTACTCGGTGACAGGGTCCGCCGAGCAGTACTTC. The chain couples TRBV6-5 to TRBJ2-7, with TRBD1 matching 7 bases. The CDR3 is 15 amino acids. The germline V gene encodes CDR1 MNHEY and CDR2 SVGAGI. With V trimmed by 0 bases and J by 6 bases, 8 bases remained unmatched.

The chain employs TRBV4-3 and TRBJ1-6; D is unresolved. V was trimmed by 0 bases and J by 7 bases, leaving 16 bases between them. The CDR3 sequence is 17 residues long. The V gene's germline CDR1 is LGHNA and CDR2 YSLEER. The CDR3 sequence is CASSQDSGRGLNSPLHF. The CDR3 DNA is TGCGCCAGCAGCCAAGATTCTGGCAGAGGCTTAAATTCACCCCTCCACTTT.

This rearrangement joins TRBV29-1 to TRBJ1-1; tentative D call: TRBD1 (6 bases). The CDR3 contains 14 residues. Trimming left V 7 bases short and J 1 base short, with 16 bases between. Germline lookup yields CDR1 SQVTM and CDR2 ANQGSEA. CDR3: CSAWTARGNTEAFF. The CDR3, as DNA: TGCAGCGCCTGGACAGCCCGGGGGAACACTGAAGCTTTCTTT.

The chain uses TRBV3-1 (or the pseudogene TRBV3-2) and TRBJ2-2, with D possibly being TRBD1 (5 bases). CDR1 is LGHDT, CDR2 YNNKEL, per germline (reference sequence). The CDR3 runs 15 residues. V was trimmed by 1 base and J by 2 bases, leaving 8 bases between them. The chain's CDR3 is CASSQGDSNTGELFF. The CDR3 bases are TGTGCCAGCAGCCAAGGAGACAGTAACACCGGGGAGCTGTTTTTT.

This sequence joins TRBV7-3 and TRBJ2-5, with D possibly being TRBD2 (6 bases). This CDR3 is built from 15 residues. Germline V CDR1 and CDR2: SGHTA, FQGTGA. Trimming cost V 4 bases and J 1 base, with 13 bases left between them. The CDR3 DNA is TGTGCCAGCAGCTCCCGGGCGGGGATCCAAGAGACCCAGTACTTC. Translating it yields CASSSRAGIQETQYF.

To note about this clone: This may come from a read error, since a much larger clone is one base off. The rearrangement links TRBV5-1 to TRBJ1-2; TRBD1 matches at 8 bases. The junction had 16 bases not matched to a gene; V was cut back by 4 bases and J by 8 bases. This CDR3 has 16 amino acids. The germline V gene encodes CDR1 SGHRS and CDR2 YFSETQ. CDR3 nucleotide sequence: TGCGCCAGCAGCACAGCCAGGACAGGGCAGAGTAGCGGCTACACCTTC. This codes for CASSTARTGQSSGYTF.